These T cell receptor beta chains were read from a single sample in a study of T cells expressing NK-cell markers. TCRdb re-called the 5' RACE reads and catalogs CDR3 proteins one per entry, DNA excluded. The sample holds 200,000 to 300,000 distinct CDR3 sequences. The specimen sequenced was blood T cells: a sorted CD56 or NKG2C T cell subset, CD4+ or CD8+ T cells, or bulk PBMC T cells (not recorded which). The receptors come from a man aged 18 to 30 in good health. Each CDR3 is given with its conserved first and last residue.

cdr3_aa,j_call,v_call
CATSGGTSGRRDEQFF,TRBJ2-1,TRBV24-1
CSADDGTSGRGVKNIQYF,TRBJ2-4,TRBV20-1
CASSFGGASSNEQFF,TRBJ2-1,TRBV5-1
CASSPGSGGYNEQFF,TRBJ2-1,TRBV18
CASRFGDTQYF,TRBJ2-3,TRBV5-4
CSARDERNEKLFF,TRBJ1-4,TRBV20-1
CSVSRKGTDTQYF,TRBJ2-3,TRBV29-1
CSATYFSGSVTDTQYF,TRBJ2-3,TRBV20-1
CASSIGTSVDEQFF,TRBJ2-1,TRBV5-5
CASSTITDRGGEKLFF,TRBJ1-4,TRBV11-2
CASSSLPGQINQPQHF,TRBJ1-5,TRBV6-2/TRBV6-3
CSVDGTSVYEQFF,TRBJ2-1,TRBV29-1
CASSYGTGSYQPQHF,TRBJ1-5,TRBV6-5
CASSSGQLNEQFF,TRBJ2-1,TRBV7-3
CASSLGGARSLETQYF,TRBJ2-5,TRBV12-3/TRBV12-4
CSARDRGLATYNEQFF,TRBJ2-1,TRBV20-1
CSARVKEAEAFF,TRBJ1-1,TRBV20-1
CATSDLGREDGELFF,TRBJ2-2,TRBV24-1
CASSLSLMTEAFF,TRBJ1-1,TRBV5-1
CASSDRLGVETQYF,TRBJ2-5,TRBV12-3/TRBV12-4
CASSQEGHSYGYTF,TRBJ1-2,TRBV3-1
CASSVGQGLTDTQYF,TRBJ2-3,TRBV7-9
CSVRQSTDTQYF,TRBJ2-3,TRBV29-1
CSARGVEREGGETQYF,TRBJ2-5,TRBV20-1
CASDFDTSSYNEQFF,TRBJ2-1,TRBV11-2
CASSSAADSYNEQFF,TRBJ2-1,TRBV5-1
CASSFTRGQGDYGYTF,TRBJ1-2,TRBV5-6
CASRPIGGQPQHF,TRBJ1-5,TRBV6-5
CASSQGGAGARETQYF,TRBJ2-5,TRBV4-3
CASSYSLGSDQPQHF,TRBJ1-5,TRBV6-2/TRBV6-3
CASTSGSYEQYF,TRBJ2-7,TRBV21-1
CSFDRDLTTDTQYF,TRBJ2-3,TRBV29-1
CATSERDLGSKDTQYF,TRBJ2-3,TRBV24-1
CATSPHLRGRYNQPQHF,TRBJ1-5,TRBV10-3
CATSDGDRGQETQYF,TRBJ2-5,TRBV24-1
CASTGGDSGNTIYF,TRBJ1-3,TRBV9
CASSRGLAVTEQFF,TRBJ2-1,TRBV7-2
CALTQVVGEKLFF,TRBJ1-4,TRBV29-1
CSAADTTYGYTF,TRBJ1-2,TRBV29-1
CSASTGGNGYTF,TRBJ1-2,TRBV20-1
CASSWGTGAGGTEAFF,TRBJ1-1,TRBV5-1
CASSFRGTYNEQFF,TRBJ2-1,TRBV19
CASSLRRLRDGYNEQFF,TRBJ2-1,TRBV5-1
CASSSPGQGYEQYF,TRBJ2-7,TRBV18
CASSYRLNYEQYF,TRBJ2-7,TRBV6-5
CAWTEGFDQPQHF,TRBJ1-5,TRBV30